These T cell receptor beta chains were read from a single sample in a study of STAT5B mutations in CD4+ large granular lymphocyte leukemia. Using immunoSEQ multiplex PCR, the repertoire was profiled, and TCRdb retains in-frame clones only, with some absent. The profile shows about 35,000 clones, about four fifths of them singletons. The sequenced sample was CD4+ T cells from blood buffy coats. These receptors all stem from a human donor in good health. The CDR3 runs from the conserved cysteine through the conserved F or W. A D gene is named only where the DNA matches it firmly. Not every row has a clone size; where given, it reads once, few, many or a size class.

abundance: NA
j_gene: TRBJ2-7
d_gene: NA
v_gene: TRBV30
CDR3aa: CAWSAQGTTQQYF
CDR3nt: TGTGCCTGGAGTGCCCAGGGGACAACCCAGCAGTACTTC

abundance: once
j_gene: TRBJ2-7
d_gene: TRBD2
v_gene: TRBV18
CDR3aa: CASSPGLAGGEGYEQYF
CDR3nt: TGTGCCAGCTCACCGGGACTAGCGGGAGGAGAGGGGTACGAGCAGTACTTC

abundance: NA
j_gene: TRBJ2-2
d_gene: NA
v_gene: TRBV19
CDR3aa: CASSKWEDTGELFF
CDR3nt: TGTGCCAGTAGTAAGTGGGAGGACACCGGGGAGCTGTTTTTT

abundance: NA
j_gene: TRBJ2-5
d_gene: NA
v_gene: TRBV27
CDR3aa: CASSFRAAQETQYF
CDR3nt: TGTGCCAGCAGTTTTAGGGCGGCCCAAGAGACCCAGTACTTC

abundance: NA
j_gene: TRBJ2-7
d_gene: NA
v_gene: TRBV6-1
CDR3aa: CASSGRGNSYEQYF
CDR3nt: TGTGCCAGCAGTGGAAGGGGGAACTCCTACGAGCAGTACTTC

abundance: NA
j_gene: TRBJ1-2
d_gene: NA
v_gene: TRBV25-1
CDR3aa: CASSEYGGRRGYTF
CDR3nt: TGTGCCAGCAGTGAATATGGGGGGCGGCGCGGCTACACCTTC

abundance: NA
j_gene: TRBJ2-5
d_gene: NA
v_gene: TRBV30
CDR3aa: CAWNGDAETQYF
CDR3nt: TGTGCCTGGAATGGGGACGCGGAGACCCAGTACTTC

abundance: NA
j_gene: TRBJ2-1
d_gene: TRBD1
v_gene: TRBV28
CDR3aa: CASSLAQGAGNEQFF
CDR3nt: TGTGCCAGCAGTTTGGCACAGGGGGCAGGGAATGAGCAGTTCTTC

abundance: NA
j_gene: TRBJ1-2
d_gene: NA
v_gene: TRBV7-2
CDR3aa: CASSPEVGRDYGYTF
CDR3nt: TGTGCCAGCAGCCCCGAGGTGGGTAGGGACTATGGCTACACCTTC

abundance: NA
j_gene: TRBJ2-1
d_gene: TRBD2
v_gene: TRBV4-2
CDR3aa: CASSQVQTSGAAGEQFF
CDR3nt: TGTGCCAGCAGCCAAGTCCAGACTAGCGGGGCGGCGGGTGAGCAGTTCTTC

abundance: NA
j_gene: TRBJ2-2
d_gene: TRBD2
v_gene: TRBV4-2
CDR3aa: CASSPGGRDTGELFF
CDR3nt: TGTGCCAGCAGCCCGGGGGGAAGGGACACCGGGGAGCTGTTTTTT

abundance: NA
j_gene: TRBJ2-1
d_gene: TRBD1
v_gene: TRBV11-1
CDR3aa: CASSLVPGQAYNEQFF
CDR3nt: TGTGCCAGCAGCTTAGTACCGGGACAGGCTTACAATGAGCAGTTCTTC

abundance: NA
j_gene: TRBJ2-7
d_gene: NA
v_gene: TRBV7-2
CDR3aa: CASSPVGGPYEQYF
CDR3nt: TGTGCCAGCAGCCCGGTGGGCGGACCCTACGAGCAGTACTTC

abundance: NA
j_gene: TRBJ2-3
d_gene: NA
v_gene: TRBV29-1
CDR3aa: CSTSAALGLSTDTQYF
CDR3nt: TGCAGTACGAGCGCAGCGTTGGGTCTTAGCACAGATACGCAGTATTTT

abundance: NA
j_gene: TRBJ2-7
d_gene: TRBD1
v_gene: TRBV27
CDR3aa: CASSLWGQGSYEQYF
CDR3nt: TGTGCCAGCAGTTTATGGGGACAGGGTTCCTACGAGCAGTACTTC

abundance: NA
j_gene: TRBJ1-2
d_gene: NA
v_gene: TRBV11-2
CDR3aa: CAEGGAGGYTF
CDR3nt: TGTGCCGAGGGGGGCGCGGGTGGCTACACCTTC

abundance: NA
j_gene: TRBJ1-5
d_gene: NA
v_gene: TRBV6-5
CDR3aa: CASSRDMFEDQPQHF
CDR3nt: TGTGCCAGCAGTCGAGACATGTTTGAGGATCAGCCCCAGCATTTT

abundance: NA
j_gene: TRBJ2-7
d_gene: TRBD1
v_gene: TRBV5-1
CDR3aa: CASGTGGGGEQYF
CDR3nt: TGCGCCAGCGGGACAGGGGGCGGGGGCGAGCAGTACTTC

abundance: NA
j_gene: TRBJ1-5
d_gene: TRBD1
v_gene: TRBV27
CDR3aa: CASSPHRGTSNQPQHF
CDR3nt: TGTGCCAGCAGTCCCCACAGGGGAACTAGCAATCAGCCCCAGCATTTT

abundance: NA
j_gene: TRBJ2-5
d_gene: NA
v_gene: TRBV30
CDR3aa: CAWSRSFGETQYF
CDR3nt: TGTGCCTGGAGTAGAAGTTTCGGGGAGACCCAGTACTTC

abundance: NA
j_gene: TRBJ2-7
d_gene: TRBD1
v_gene: TRBV6-5
CDR3aa: CASSYSELTGAIEQYF
CDR3nt: TGTGCCAGCAGTTACTCGGAACTGACAGGGGCCATCGAGCAGTACTTC

abundance: NA
j_gene: TRBJ2-7
d_gene: TRBD1
v_gene: TRBV6-1
CDR3aa: CASSEEGTGDYEQYF
CDR3nt: TGTGCCAGCAGTGAAGAGGGGACAGGGGATTACGAGCAGTACTTC

abundance: NA
j_gene: TRBJ1-5
d_gene: NA
v_gene: TRBV4-1
CDR3aa: CASSLGVGQPQHF
CDR3nt: TGCGCCAGCAGCCTGGGGGTGGGGCAGCCCCAGCATTTT

abundance: NA
j_gene: TRBJ2-7
d_gene: NA
v_gene: TRBV2
CDR3aa: CASIEQPLDEQYF
CDR3nt: TGTGCCAGCATAGAGCAGCCGCTGGACGAGCAGTACTTC

abundance: NA
j_gene: TRBJ1-2
d_gene: NA
v_gene: TRBV7-2
CDR3aa: CASSLVSPRGGYGYTF
CDR3nt: TGTGCCAGCAGCTTAGTGTCTCCCAGGGGTGGGTATGGCTACACCTTC

abundance: NA
j_gene: TRBJ2-7
d_gene: TRBD1
v_gene: TRBV9
CDR3aa: CASSRTGRGEQYF
CDR3nt: TGTGCCAGCAGCCGGACAGGGAGAGGCGAGCAGTACTTC

abundance: NA
j_gene: TRBJ2-7
d_gene: TRBD2
v_gene: TRBV5-1
CDR3aa: CASSWAGTGGIYEQYF
CDR3nt: TGCGCCAGCAGCTGGGCCGGGACGGGAGGGATTTACGAGCAGTACTTC

abundance: few
j_gene: TRBJ1-5
d_gene: TRBD1
v_gene: TRBV6-1
CDR3aa: CASSERGGQGAYQPQHF
CDR3nt: TGTGCCAGCAGTGAGCGGGGGGGACAGGGGGCTTATCAGCCCCAGCATTTT

abundance: NA
j_gene: TRBJ2-7
d_gene: TRBD2
v_gene: TRBV7-8
CDR3aa: CASSWGTSGSSYEQYF
CDR3nt: TGTGCCAGCAGCTGGGGGACTAGCGGGAGCTCCTACGAGCAGTACTTC

abundance: NA
j_gene: TRBJ1-1
d_gene: TRBD1
v_gene: TRBV11-2
CDR3aa: CASSLVGTGLTEAFF
CDR3nt: TGTGCCAGCAGCTTAGTCGGGACAGGGCTAACTGAAGCTTTCTTT

abundance: NA
j_gene: TRBJ1-1
d_gene: TRBD1
v_gene: TRBV5-1
CDR3aa: CASNFGQGGTEAFF
CDR3nt: TGCGCCAGCAACTTCGGGCAGGGGGGCACTGAAGCTTTCTTT

abundance: NA
j_gene: TRBJ1-2
d_gene: NA
v_gene: TRBV6-1
CDR3aa: CASSSVEGGGYTF
CDR3nt: TGTGCCAGCAGTTCGGTAGAGGGAGGTGGCTACACCTTC

abundance: NA
j_gene: TRBJ2-1
d_gene: NA
v_gene: TRBV21-1
CDR3aa: CASSNYLFHRGIYNEQFF
CDR3nt: TGTGCCAGCAGCAACTACCTCTTCCACAGGGGGATCTACAATGAGCAGTTCTTC

abundance: NA
j_gene: TRBJ2-7
d_gene: NA
v_gene: TRBV21-1
CDR3aa: CASSKALQGELPYEQYF
CDR3nt: TGTGCCAGCAGCAAAGCCCTACAGGGCGAACTACCCTACGAGCAGTACTTC

abundance: NA
j_gene: TRBJ2-1
d_gene: NA
v_gene: TRBV5-4
CDR3aa: CASSRPYNEQFF
CDR3nt: TGTGCCAGCAGCCGCCCCTACAATGAGCAGTTCTTC

abundance: NA
j_gene: TRBJ1-5
d_gene: NA
v_gene: TRBV5-4
CDR3aa: CASSRRGNQPQHF
CDR3nt: TGTGCCAGCAGCCGTCGGGGAAATCAGCCCCAGCATTTT

abundance: once
j_gene: TRBJ2-7
d_gene: NA
v_gene: TRBV30
CDR3aa: CAWSARGGGQYF
CDR3nt: TGTGCCTGGAGTGCAAGGGGAGGGGGGCAGTACTTC

abundance: NA
j_gene: TRBJ2-1
d_gene: TRBD1
v_gene: TRBV5-1
CDR3aa: CASRKQGANEQFF
CDR3nt: TGCGCCAGCAGAAAACAGGGGGCCAATGAGCAGTTCTTC

abundance: NA
j_gene: TRBJ1-4
d_gene: NA
v_gene: TRBV25-1
CDR3aa: CASAADPNEKLFF
CDR3nt: TGTGCCAGCGCCGCAGACCCAAATGAAAAACTGTTTTTT

abundance: NA
j_gene: TRBJ2-1
d_gene: NA
v_gene: TRBV4-1
CDR3aa: CASSLFGTSGNEQFF
CDR3nt: TGCGCCAGCAGCCTCTTCGGGACCAGCGGGAATGAGCAGTTCTTC

abundance: NA
j_gene: TRBJ1-4
d_gene: NA
v_gene: TRBV2
CDR3aa: CASSEGRVNEKLFF
CDR3nt: TGTGCCAGCAGTGAGGGCAGGGTTAATGAAAAACTGTTTTTT

abundance: few
j_gene: TRBJ1-2
d_gene: NA
v_gene: TRBV14
CDR3aa: CASSQDRAIGTARGYTF
CDR3nt: TGTGCCAGCAGCCAAGATAGGGCTATCGGGACGGCCCGGGGCTACACCTTC

abundance: NA
j_gene: TRBJ2-1
d_gene: NA
v_gene: TRBV20-1
CDR3aa: CSAREYNEQFF
CDR3nt: TGCAGTGCCCGGGAATACAATGAGCAGTTCTTC

abundance: few
j_gene: TRBJ1-1
d_gene: NA
v_gene: TRBV9
CDR3aa: CASSRGEYTEAFF
CDR3nt: TGTGCCAGCAGCCGAGGGGAGTACACTGAAGCTTTCTTT

abundance: NA
j_gene: TRBJ1-1
d_gene: NA
v_gene: TRBV7-9
CDR3aa: CASSLSPGGGTEAFF
CDR3nt: TGTGCCAGCAGCCTGAGCCCCGGGGGGGGCACTGAAGCTTTCTTT

abundance: NA
j_gene: TRBJ1-1
d_gene: NA
v_gene: TRBV6-5
CDR3aa: CASGGSYNTEAFF
CDR3nt: TGTGCCAGCGGGGGGAGTTACAACACTGAAGCTTTCTTT

abundance: NA
j_gene: TRBJ2-1
d_gene: NA
v_gene: TRBV15
CDR3aa: CATSRDYGTEQFF
CDR3nt: TGTGCCACCAGCAGAGATTATGGGACTGAGCAGTTCTTC

abundance: NA
j_gene: TRBJ2-7
d_gene: NA
v_gene: TRBV5-4
CDR3aa: CASSRPGDTYEQYF
CDR3nt: TGTGCCAGCAGCCGCCCAGGGGATACCTACGAGCAGTACTTC

abundance: NA
j_gene: TRBJ1-1
d_gene: NA
v_gene: TRBV5-1
CDR3aa: CASGSGLQGNTEAFF
CDR3nt: TGCGCCAGCGGGTCCGGGCTACAGGGGAACACTGAAGCTTTCTTT

abundance: NA
j_gene: TRBJ1-1
d_gene: NA
v_gene: TRBV27
CDR3aa: CASSLLNRVTEAFF
CDR3nt: TGTGCCAGCAGTTTATTAAACAGGGTCACTGAAGCTTTCTTT

abundance: NA
j_gene: TRBJ2-5
d_gene: TRBD1
v_gene: TRBV5-1
CDR3aa: CASSERTGNLVQETQYF
CDR3nt: TGCGCCAGCAGCGAGAGGACAGGGAACCTTGTCCAAGAGACCCAGTACTTC

abundance: NA
j_gene: TRBJ2-3
d_gene: TRBD1
v_gene: TRBV5-1
CDR3aa: CASSFGTGEGTQYF
CDR3nt: TGCGCCAGCAGCTTTGGGACAGGGGAGGGTACGCAGTATTTT

abundance: NA
j_gene: TRBJ1-2
d_gene: NA
v_gene: TRBV10-2
CDR3aa: CASSFTGEGYGYTF
CDR3nt: TGCGCCAGCAGTTTTACGGGGGAGGGATATGGCTACACCTTC

abundance: once
j_gene: TRBJ1-2
d_gene: TRBD1
v_gene: TRBV16
CDR3aa: CASSQSGTGAYGYTF
CDR3nt: TGTGCCAGCAGCCAATCCGGGACAGGGGCCTATGGCTACACCTTC